What follows is one TCR beta chain and its context. What it recognizes is unknown. This specimen comes from a study of CD8+CD57+ T cells in acquired aplastic anemia. Study conclusions and caveats: Researchers report that around 30 CD8+ CDR3 sequences appeared in both patients and controls.

Whoever was chosen for sequencing had shown CD8+CD57+ cell expansion by flow cytometry. Genomic DNA constituted the template upon which TCR beta VDJ and CDR3 profiling was performed. TCRdb itself ran the reads through MiXCR, one entry per CDR3 protein. Of some 200,000 distinct CDR3 sequences in the sample, roughly half were seen once. This receptor was obtained from a human donor with aplastic anemia. The sample taken for sequencing was sorted CD4+, CD8+, or CD8+CD57+ T cells (not recorded which) from PBMCs.

CDR3 in amino acids: CASGVTSNTGELFF. For the CDR3, the DNA is TGTGCCAGCGGGGTGACTTCGAACACCGGGGAGCTGTTTTTT. The rearrangement uses TRBV12-3 or TRBV12-4 and TRBJ2-2; no reliable D call. The CDR3 runs to 14 residues. V lost 8 bases, J lost 0 bases, and 10 bases lay in between.